The 18 T cell receptor beta chains below come from one sample, sequenced in a study of T cells in Graves' hyperthyroidism and ophthalmopathy. RNA transcripts yielded amplified TCR beta CDR3 regions. HTBI primers were the set used in a first-round RT-PCR of the TCR CDR3. MiXCR, applied by TCRdb to the multiplex PCR reads, yields one record per CDR3 protein. Of fewer than 350,000 distinct CDR3 sequences listed, 18% are singletons. The sequenced sample consisted of blood. These receptor sequences come from a woman between 45 and 65 years old with Graves' hyperthyroidism.

This clonotype was seen only a few times. V and J are TRBV7-8 and TRBJ2-1; D is tentatively TRBD1 or TRBD2 (5 bases each). Germline CDR1 is SGHVS and CDR2 is FQNEAQ. V lost 1 base to trimming and J lost 8 bases, with 12 bases between them. CDR3 size: 14 residues. Here the CDR3 DNA reads TGTGCCAGCAGCTTAGATCCGGGGCCGGATGAGCAGTTCTTC. As protein: CASSLDPGPDEQFF. The whole variable domain, filled in from reference TRBV7-8 and TRBJ2-1, reads GAGVSQSPRYKVAKRGQDVALRCDPISGHVSLFWYQQALGQGPEFLTYFQNEAQLDKSGLPSDRFFAERPEGSVSTLKIQRTQQEDSAVYLCASSLDPGPDEQFFGPGTRLTVL.

V is TRBV7-9 and J is TRBJ1-4; 11 bases agree with TRBD1. The V and J ends lost 5 bases and 6 bases, in that order; junction bases with no gene match: 14. Germline CDR1 reads SEHNR; CDR2 reads FQNEAQ (reference sequence). The CDR3 contains 18 residues. As DNA, the CDR3 is TGTGCCAGCAGCCCAAGGACAGGGGGCCCCCCCTCGTATGAAAAACTGTTTTTT. Translating it yields CASSPRTGGPPSYEKLFF.

This clonotype has only a few counts. For the CDR3, the DNA is TGCAGTGCTAGAAGCCCTAGCGGGGATACCTACGAGCAGTACTTC. This codes for CSARSPSGDTYEQYF. V and J are TRBV20-1 and TRBJ2-7; 9 nucleotides line up with TRBD2. V lost 2 bases, J lost 2 bases, and 7 bases stayed unmatched. The CDR3 has 15 amino acids. CDR1 DFQATT and CDR2 SNEGSKA come from the germline V gene (reference sequence).

This clonotype was seen ten or more times. The rearrangement joins TRBV12-3 or TRBV12-4 to TRBJ1-1, with D tentatively TRBD1 (6 bases). Trimming took off 1 base at V and 3 bases at J, with 9 bases between the two ends. There are 14 residues in the CDR3. This CDR3 reads CASSLGRGYTEAFF. The CDR3 nucleotides are TGTGCCAGCAGTTTAGGGAGGGGGTACACTGAAGCTTTCTTT.

The genes are TRBV5-1 and TRBJ1-2; possibly TRBD1 for D (5 bases). This CDR3 spans 12 amino acids. The germline gives CDR1 SGHRS, CDR2 YFSETQ. With 4 bases removed from V and 8 bases from J, the gap between germline ends came to 12 bases. The CDR3: CASSGDRRGYTF. CDR3 DNA sequence: TGCGCCAGCAGCGGAGACAGAAGAGGCTACACCTTC.

A few counts support this clonotype. J is TRBJ2-2 and V is TRBV5-5, with D unresolved. Trimming removed 3 bases at V and 6 bases at J, with 15 bases between. CDR1 is SGHKS, CDR2 YYEKEE, per germline (reference sequence). This CDR3 comprises 15 residues. The CDR3, as DNA: TGTGCCAGCAGCTCCTCGCGGACCCTCGCCGGGGAGCTGTTTTTT. The encoded protein is CASSSSRTLAGELFF. Using reference TRBV5-5 and TRBJ2-2 for the parts outside the CDR3, the full variable domain is DAGVTQSPTHLIKTRGQQVTLRCSPISGHKSVSWYQQVLGQGPQFIFQYYEKEERGRGNFPDRFSARQFPNYSSELNVNALLLGDSALYLCASSSSRTLAGELFFGEGSRLTVL.

Concerning this clonotype itself: With a much larger clone just one base away, this may be a read error. The chain couples TRBV12-3 or TRBV12-4 to TRBJ2-5, with 8 bases that match TRBD1. The CDR3 is 15 residues long. CDR3 nucleotides: TGTGCCAGCAGCCCACGCGGACAGGGAAAAGAGGCCCAGTACTTC. This sequence encodes CASSPRGQGKEAQYF.

This clonotype came up many times. This chain joins TRBV12-3 or TRBV12-4 and TRBJ2-1; 7 bases map to TRBD2. The ends lost 4 bases at V and 6 bases at J; junction bases unmatched: 3. The CDR3 spans 13 residues. The CDR3 DNA sequence: TGTGCCAGCAGTTCTGGGGGGGGCAATGAGCAGTTCTTC. This translates into CASSSGGGNEQFF.

This clonotype was detected only a few times. The J gene is TRBJ1-6, the V gene TRBV28, with D hard to call. V gave up 6 bases and J gave up 11 bases, with 11 bases separating them. CDR1 and CDR2 (germline): MDHEN, SYDVKM. This CDR3 region has 12 residues. The CDR3 bases are TGTGCCAGCAGGGAAGGTACTCCACCCCTCCACTTT. It specifies CASREGTPPLHF.

V usage is TRBV3-1 and J usage is TRBJ2-7; D gene ambiguous. Germline lookup yields CDR1 LGHDT and CDR2 YNNKEL (reference sequence). V was pared by 1 base and J by 6 bases, with 13 bases between. This CDR3 contains 14 residues. The CDR3 sequence is CASSQAGSGGEQYV. CDR3 DNA sequence: TGTGCCAGCAGCCAAGCCGGGTCTGGTGGCGAGCAGTACGTC.

This clonotype came up many times. The rearrangement links TRBV5-1 to TRBJ2-1, with D perhaps TRBD1 (5 bases). The germline CDR1 and CDR2 sequences are SGHRS and YFSETQ. Trimming took 5 bases from V and 6 from J, leaving 12 bases between them. The length of the CDR3 is 13 residues. The CDR3 DNA reads TGCGCCAGCAGTAACGACAGCCCCAATGAGCAGTTCTTC. It encodes CASSNDSPNEQFF.

CDR3 sequence reads: CATSRGTGGKAFF. The CDR3 nucleotides read TGTGCCACCAGCAGAGGGACAGGGGGCAAAGCTTTCTTT. The chain joins TRBV15 to TRBJ1-1; 11 bases line up with TRBD1. The V segment lost 1 base and the J segment 9 bases; nucleotides outside the gene matches: 1. The V gene's germline CDR1 is LNHNV and CDR2 YYDKDF (reference sequence). CDR3 length: 13 amino acids.

About this clonotype: At one boundary the junction diverges from the germline segment, which might be a read error. This chain uses TRBV7-3 with TRBJ2-3; TRBD2 agrees at 8 bases. Germline loops: CDR1 SGHTA, CDR2 FQGTGA. The CDR3 length is 16 residues. The CDR3 DNA follows: TGTGCCAGCAGCTTATACTCGGGGGGGCACACAGATATGCAGTATTTT. This gives the protein CASSLYSGGHTDMQYF.

The chain uses TRBV29-1 and TRBJ2-3; 9 bases line up with TRBD1. V was clipped by 3 bases and J by 1 base; unmatched bases: 5. Germline loops: CDR1 SQVTM, CDR2 ANQGSEA. This CDR3 contains 15 residues. The CDR3 DNA is TGCAGCGTTGATAGAAGGGACAGGGGCACAGATACGCAGTATTTT. Amino acid sequence: CSVDRRDRGTDTQYF.

The chain uses TRBV29-1 and TRBJ2-3, with D perhaps matching TRBD1 (5 bases). CDR1 and CDR2 (germline): SQVTM, ANQGSEA. V lost 0 bases and J lost 2, with 12 bases in between. This CDR3 comprises 15 residues. CDR3 sequence reads: CSVEDGLGPTDTQYF. The CDR3, as DNA: TGCAGCGTTGAAGATGGGTTGGGGCCCACAGATACGCAGTATTTT.

This clonotype has only a few counts. The chain carries TRBV5-1 and TRBJ1-1; D is perhaps TRBD1 (6 bases). The length of the CDR3 is 15 residues. Trimming shortened V by 3 bases and J by 5 bases, and 17 bases separated the two germline ends. Germline lookup yields CDR1 SGHRS and CDR2 YFSETQ. The CDR3 is CASSSGARHGTEAFF. CDR3 DNA sequence: TGCGCCAGCAGCTCGGGGGCCCGGCATGGAACTGAAGCTTTCTTT.

The chain uses TRBV7-9 and TRBJ2-1; 14 bases agree with TRBD2. CDR3 length equals 16 residues. In germline, CDR1 is SEHNR, CDR2 FQNEAQ (reference sequence). After removal of 5 bases from V and 8 bases from J, the junction contained 8 bases not matched to a gene. The CDR3 DNA follows: TGTGCCAGCAGCGGGACTAGCGGGAGATATACCCATGAGCAGTTCTTC. This gives the protein CASSGTSGRYTHEQFF.

The table lists this clonotype with a few counts. The genes are TRBV7-3 and TRBJ2-1, with 10 bases lining up with TRBD2. Germline assignment: CDR1 SGHTA and CDR2 FQGTGA. The V segment lost 5 bases and the J segment 6 bases; nucleotides outside the gene matches: 4. The CDR3 loop spans 14 amino acids. The CDR3 loop reads CASSLAGVPNEQFF. DNA of the CDR3: TGTGCCAGCAGCCTAGCGGGGGTACCCAATGAGCAGTTCTTC.